A single sample gave rise to the 21 T cell receptor beta chains below, sequenced in a study of T cell changes during pregnancy in multiple sclerosis. Only in-frame clones appear in the TCRdb table, and some are missing; sequencing was by immunoSEQ multiplex PCR. The sample holds fewer than 50,000 clones; 91% are singletons and the top ten take about 10%. Sequencing used CD8+ T cells from peripheral blood mononuclear cells, obtained after pregnancy. These receptors were taken from a female donor with multiple sclerosis, enrolled in a pregnancy study.

To note about this clone: Germline and junction disagree at one end, which may indicate a read error. The chain joins TRBV5-1 to TRBJ2-5, with 7 bases aligning to TRBD1. The CDR3 length is 13 residues. Germline V CDR1 and CDR2: SGHRS, YFSETQ. The CDR3 loop reads CASSFSGTEVLDF. CDR3 DNA: TGCGCCAGCAGCTTCTCCGGGACAGAAGTGTTGGACTTC.

The chain couples TRBV5-5 to TRBJ2-1; weak D call: TRBD2 (5 bases). Germline V gene sequence: CDR1 SGHKS, CDR2 YYEKEE (reference sequence). This CDR3 has 15 residues. Trimming stripped 0 bases from V and 3 bases from J, with 10 bases between. CDR3 sequence reads: CASSLVGGLYNEQFF. DNA for the CDR3: TGTGCCAGCAGCTTGGTGGGCGGGCTCTACAATGAGCAGTTCTTC. The full variable domain, completed using reference TRBV5-5 and TRBJ2-1, is DAGVTQSPTHLIKTRGQQVTLRCSPISGHKSVSWYQQVLGQGPQFIFQYYEKEERGRGNFPDRFSARQFPNYSSELNVNALLLGDSALYLCASSLVGGLYNEQFFGPGTRLTVL.

The rearrangement joins TRBV18 to TRBJ1-5; D gene unclear. Germline V lookup: CDR1 KGHSH, CDR2 LQKENI. CDR3 length: 17 amino acids. Trimming stripped 3 bases from V and 0 bases from J, with 15 bases between. The CDR3: CASSPDSGSYSNQPQHF. The DNA of the CDR3 is TGTGCCAGCTCACCGGACTCGGGAAGTTATAGCAATCAGCCCCAGCATTTT.

The chain couples TRBV19 to TRBJ1-6; 7 nucleotides match TRBD1. CDR1 and CDR2 (germline): LNHDA, SQIVND (reference sequence). The V segment lost 4 bases and the J segment 11 bases; nucleotides outside the gene matches: 11. CDR3 length: 15 amino acids. This CDR3 is CASSSSSGGSTPLHF. CDR3 DNA: TGTGCCAGTAGTAGCTCCTCAGGGGGATCGACACCCCTCCACTTT. The variable domain in full, with the rest retrieved from reference TRBV19 and TRBJ1-6, is DGGITQSPKYLFRKEGQNVTLSCEQNLNHDAMYWYRQDPGQGLRLIYYSQIVNDFQKGDIAEGYSVSREKKESFPLTVTSAQKNPTAFYLCASSSSSGGSTPLHFGNGTRLTVT.

The rearrangement joins TRBV9 to TRBJ2-7; 10 positions agree with TRBD1. Germline values: CDR1 SGDLS, CDR2 YYNGEE. V lost 2 bases to trimming and J lost 5 bases; unmatched junction nucleotides: 7. The CDR3 covers 15 residues. The CDR3 coding sequence is TGTGCCAGCAGCGTCGGTGGGACAGGGGTCGACGAGCAGTACTTC. It codes for CASSVGGTGVDEQYF. Full variable domain (outside the CDR3, taken from reference TRBV9 and TRBJ2-7): DSGVTQTPKHLITATGQRVTLRCSPRSGDLSVYWYQQSLDQGLQFLIQYYNGEERAKGNILERFSAQQFPDLHSELNLSSLELGDSALYFCASSVGGTGVDEQYFGPGTRLTVT.

This clone was detected once. The rearrangement links TRBV13 to TRBJ1-4; 11 bases are a match to TRBD1. The CDR3 covers 14 residues. V trimming: 4 bases; J trimming: 8 bases; junction bases outside the gene matches: 3. The germline CDR1 and CDR2 sequences are PRHDT and FYEKMQ (reference sequence). CDR3 residues: CASSSGTGGEKLFF. The CDR3 DNA reads TGTGCCAGCAGCTCCGGGACAGGGGGGGAAAAACTGTTTTTT. The whole variable domain, filled in from reference TRBV13 and TRBJ1-4, reads AAGVIQSPRHLIKEKRETATLKCYPIPRHDTVYWYQQGPGQDPQFLISFYEKMQSDKGSIPDRFSAQQFSDYHSELNMSSLELGDSALYFCASSSGTGGEKLFFGSGTQLSVL.

This clone was counted a single time. The chain couples TRBV7-9 to TRBJ1-1; TRBD1 aligns across 8 bases. The CDR3 length is 13 residues. Unmatched junction bases numbered 4, after V lost 5 bases and J lost 5 bases. Germline V gives CDR1 SEHNR, CDR2 FQNEAQ (reference sequence). CDR3 loop: CASSPRDRTEAFF. The CDR3 region has the DNA TGTGCCAGCAGCCCAAGGGACAGGACTGAAGCTTTCTTT.

This rearrangement joins TRBV7-8 to TRBJ1-1; D is ambiguous. Germline assignment: CDR1 SGHVS and CDR2 FQNEAQ. Trimming stripped 5 bases from V and 5 bases from J, with 9 bases between. There are 12 residues in the CDR3. The CDR3: CASSRGGTEAFF. DNA for the CDR3: TGTGCCAGCAGCCGAGGTGGTACTGAAGCTTTCTTT.

This chain links TRBV9 with TRBJ2-7, with D uncertain. The CDR3 covers 13 residues. In germline, CDR1 is SGDLS, CDR2 YYNGEE. Trimming took off 1 base at V and 3 bases at J, with 8 bases between the two ends. CDR3 in amino acids: CASSVRSGYEQYF. The CDR3 DNA reads as TGTGCCAGCAGCGTAAGGTCGGGCTACGAGCAGTACTTC.

The chain recombines TRBV27 with TRBJ1-4, with D tentatively TRBD1 (5 bases). The CDR3 is 14 amino acids. The germline V and J ends were trimmed by 5 bases and 2 bases, with 9 bases remaining between them. CDR1 and CDR2 from the germline V gene are MNHEY and SMNVEV (reference sequence). Written as DNA, the CDR3 is TGTGCCAGCAGTACGACAGTGACTAATGAAAAACTGTTTTTT. Translated, it gives CASSTTVTNEKLFF.

The chain carries TRBV6-1 and TRBJ2-3, with D perhaps TRBD1 (5 bases). This CDR3 region has 18 residues. Per germline, CDR1 MNHNS and CDR2 SASEGT. V lost 0 bases, J lost 0 bases, and 16 bases lay in between. The CDR3 protein is CASSEAGWGAGSTDTQYF. CDR3 in DNA: TGTGCCAGCAGTGAAGCCGGGTGGGGCGCAGGGAGCACAGATACGCAGTATTTT.

J is TRBJ1-2 and V is TRBV4-1; possibly TRBD1 for D (6 bases). Between the trimmed V and J ends, which lost 1 base and 5 bases, there was a span of 11 bases. Germline V CDR1 and CDR2: MGHRA, YSYEKL. This CDR3 has 14 amino acids. CDR3 DNA sequence: TGCGCCAGCAGCCAAGGGGGGCTTAGGTATGGCTACACCTTC. Its translation: CASSQGGLRYGYTF.

As concerns this clone: The same CDR3 arises from other DNA sequences in this sample as well. J is TRBJ1-2 and V is TRBV4-1, with TRBD1 matching 9 bases. Trimming took 3 bases from V and 4 from J; bases not matched to a gene: 3. Germline values: CDR1 MGHRA, CDR2 YSYEKL. The length of the CDR3 is 14 residues. The CDR3 DNA is TGCGCCAGCAGCCAGGGACAGGGCGCCTATGGCTACACCTTC. This gives the protein CASSQGQGAYGYTF.

Only one count was recorded for this clone. The rearrangement links TRBV18 to TRBJ2-1, with D perhaps TRBD2 (6 bases). Germline values: CDR1 KGHSH, CDR2 LQKENI. The ends were cut back, 6 bases at V and 10 bases at J, with 10 bases in the middle. The CDR3 is 11 amino acids. The CDR3 region is CASSPGGEQFF. DNA for the CDR3: TGTGCCAGCTCCCCTGGGGGGGAGCAGTTCTTC. Together with reference TRBV18 and TRBJ2-1, the CDR3 gives the full variable domain: NAGVMQNPRHLVRRRGQEARLRCSPMKGHSHVYWYRQLPEEGLKFMVYLQKENIIDESGMPKERFSAEFPKEGPSILRIQQVVRGDSAAYFCASSPGGEQFFGPGTRLTVL.

V is TRBV2 and J is TRBJ1-6; 8 bases are a match to TRBD1. The V and J ends lost 6 bases and 1 base, in that order; junction bases with no gene match: 2. The CDR3 has 15 amino acids. CDR1 and CDR2 from the germline V gene are SNHLY and FYNNEI. The CDR3 is CASRTGESYNSPLHF. CDR3 nucleotide sequence: TGTGCCAGCAGGACAGGGGAGTCCTATAATTCACCCCTCCACTTT.

The chain uses TRBV5-6 and TRBJ2-5; the D gene is possibly TRBD1 (5 bases). The CDR3 spans 14 residues. V lost 4 bases, J lost 5 bases, and 15 bases lay in between. CDR1 is SGHDT and CDR2 is YYEEEE in the germline V gene. CDR3 sequence (DNA): TGTGCCAGCAGCGGCGCCCTAAAGGGGGAGACCCAGTACTTC. It specifies CASSGALKGETQYF. Based on the CDR3 plus reference TRBV5-6 and TRBJ2-5, the full variable domain is DAGVTQSPTHLIKTRGQQVTLRCSPKSGHDTVSWYQQALGQGPQFIFQYYEEEERQRGNFPDRFSGHQFPNYSSELNVNALLLGDSALYLCASSGALKGETQYFGPGTRLLVL.

This clone was picked up one time. The chain combines TRBV2 with TRBJ2-1; no clear D. CDR3 length: 10 residues. Germline loops: CDR1 SNHLY, CDR2 FYNNEI. V lost 5 bases and J lost 7, with 3 bases in between. This chain's CDR3 is CASSRNEQFF. As DNA, the CDR3 is TGTGCCAGCAGTCGGAATGAGCAGTTCTTC.

This chain uses TRBV6-6 with TRBJ1-1; a possible D gene is TRBD1 (6 bases). The CDR3 contains 11 residues. From germline, CDR1 is MNHNY and CDR2 SVGAGI (reference sequence). The CDR3 region is CAGGGGGEAFF. In nucleotides, the CDR3 is TGTGCTGGAGGGGGAGGGGGTGAAGCTTTCTTT.

The chain employs TRBV19 and TRBJ2-1; 8 positions match TRBD2. The CDR3 is 14 amino acids. Germline V gives CDR1 LNHDA, CDR2 SQIVND (reference sequence). V lost 5 bases, J lost 1 base, and 1 base stayed unmatched. The CDR3 protein is CASSQRGSYNEQFF. The CDR3 DNA reads as TGTGCCAGTAGTCAGCGGGGGTCCTACAATGAGCAGTTCTTC.

This clone was found once. The V gene is TRBV27, the J gene TRBJ1-4; 7 positions match TRBD1. In germline, CDR1 is MNHEY, CDR2 SMNVEV (reference sequence). The CDR3 has 18 residues. The V gene end was trimmed by 3 bases and the J gene end by 1 base; junction bases not matched to a gene: 11. The CDR3 DNA sequence: TGTGCCAGCAGTTTCCTGCCGCCGGGACAGCGAACTAATGAAAAACTGTTTTTT. It codes for CASSFLPPGQRTNEKLFF.

The chain combines TRBV7-3 with TRBJ2-7; 8 bases are a match to TRBD1. The CDR3 loop spans 14 amino acids. The V and J ends lost 5 bases and 1 base, in that order; junction bases with no gene match: 4. Germline CDR1 and CDR2: SGHTA and FQGTGA. Written as DNA, the CDR3 is TGTGCCAGCAGCCCGACAGGGGCTTCCTACGAGCAGTACTTC. This sequence encodes CASSPTGASYEQYF.